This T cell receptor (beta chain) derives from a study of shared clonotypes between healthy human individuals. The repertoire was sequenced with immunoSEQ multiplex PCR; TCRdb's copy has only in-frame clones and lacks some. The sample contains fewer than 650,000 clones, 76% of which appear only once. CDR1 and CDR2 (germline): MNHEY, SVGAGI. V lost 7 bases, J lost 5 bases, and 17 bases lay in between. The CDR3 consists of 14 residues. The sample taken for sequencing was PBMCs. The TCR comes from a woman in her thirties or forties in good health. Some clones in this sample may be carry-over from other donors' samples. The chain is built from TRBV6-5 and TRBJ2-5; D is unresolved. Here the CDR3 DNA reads TGTGCCAGCACCCCCCCTGGGCGGCGGGAGACCCAGTACTTC. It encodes CASTPPGRRETQYF.